This is a list of T cell receptor beta chains from one sample in a study of post-analysis software for immune sequencing data. TCRdb reanalysed the PCR reads using MiXCR and keeps one entry per CDR3 protein. The table has under 900,000 distinct CDR3 sequences, about 53% seen once. Sequencing was done on a sample of blood. The receptors shown here come from a girl under 18 with multiple sclerosis. Both conserved end residues are part of each CDR3. The order of the fields is D gene, clone size, J gene, V gene, CDR3 protein, CDR3 DNA. The D gene is left open where the match is weak. Clone size is given for some rows only: seen once, a few or many times, or a class if the clone is expanded.

d_call: TRBD2; clone_size: NA; j_call: TRBJ2-7; v_call: TRBV5-1; cdr3_aa: CASSLSGSSSEQYF; cdr3_nt: TGCGCCAGCAGCTTGAGCGGGAGCTCCTCCGAGCAGTACTTC
d_call: NA; clone_size: NA; j_call: TRBJ2-7; v_call: TRBV7-9; cdr3_aa: CASSLLSAGYEQYF; cdr3_nt: TGTGCCAGCAGCTTACTGTCGGCGGGATACGAGCAGTACTTC
d_call: TRBD2; clone_size: NA; j_call: TRBJ2-4; v_call: TRBV20-1; cdr3_aa: CSVASGRGGDIQYF; cdr3_nt: TGCAGTGTGGCCAGCGGGAGGGGAGGGGACATTCAGTACTTC
d_call: NA; clone_size: few; j_call: TRBJ2-7; v_call: TRBV6-5; cdr3_aa: CASRPQGSGSYEQYF; cdr3_nt: TGTGCCAGCAGGCCACAGGGATCCGGCTCCTACGAGCAGTACTTC
d_call: NA; clone_size: NA; j_call: TRBJ2-7; v_call: TRBV27; cdr3_aa: CASSLTQGSYEQYF; cdr3_nt: TGTGCCAGCAGTTTAACCCAGGGCAGCTACGAGCAGTACTTC
d_call: NA; clone_size: NA; j_call: TRBJ1-2; v_call: TRBV5-6; cdr3_aa: CASTSVNRVNYGYTF; cdr3_nt: TGTGCCAGCACCTCGGTCAATCGAGTAAACTATGGCTACACCTTC
d_call: NA; clone_size: NA; j_call: TRBJ1-1; v_call: TRBV29-1; cdr3_aa: CSVELYGGQVNTGAFF; cdr3_nt: TGCAGCGTTGAGTTGTATGGGGGGCAAGTGAACACTGGAGCTTTCTTT
d_call: NA; clone_size: NA; j_call: TRBJ2-5; v_call: TRBV12-3/TRBV12-4; cdr3_aa: CASSLAGLALGRQETQYF; cdr3_nt: TGTGCCAGCAGTTTAGCGGGGCTAGCTTTGGGACGACAAGAGACCCAGTACTTC
d_call: TRBD2; clone_size: NA; j_call: TRBJ2-1; v_call: TRBV7-3; cdr3_aa: CASSLNVGGLGEQFF; cdr3_nt: TGTGCCAGCAGCTTGAATGTGGGAGGGCTGGGTGAGCAGTTCTTC
d_call: NA; clone_size: NA; j_call: TRBJ2-7; v_call: TRBV7-9; cdr3_aa: CASSSEDPYEQYF; cdr3_nt: TGTGCCAGCAGCTCGGAGGACCCCTACGAGCAGTACTTC
d_call: TRBD2; clone_size: NA; j_call: TRBJ2-7; v_call: TRBV12-3/TRBV12-4; cdr3_aa: CASSETSGRAYEQYF; cdr3_nt: TGTGCCAGCAGCGAAACTAGCGGGAGAGCTTACGAGCAGTACTTC
d_call: NA; clone_size: NA; j_call: TRBJ1-2; v_call: TRBV29-1; cdr3_aa: CSVDGSGYTF; cdr3_nt: TGCAGCGTGGACGGGTCTGGCTACACCTTC
d_call: NA; clone_size: once; j_call: TRBJ2-7; v_call: TRBV6-6; cdr3_aa: CASTHPGLSSYEQYF; cdr3_nt: TGTGCCAGCACTCATCCGGGACTGAGCTCCTACGAGCAGTACTTC
d_call: NA; clone_size: NA; j_call: TRBJ2-7; v_call: TRBV2; cdr3_aa: CASYSSYEQYF; cdr3_nt: TGTGCCAGCTATTCAAGCTACGAGCAGTACTTC
d_call: NA; clone_size: NA; j_call: TRBJ1-2; v_call: TRBV3-1; cdr3_aa: CASSQERRAGGYTF; cdr3_nt: TGTGCCAGCAGCCAAGAACGGAGGGCAGGGGGCTACACCTTC
d_call: NA; clone_size: NA; j_call: TRBJ2-3; v_call: TRBV10-3; cdr3_aa: CAISDTGGASTDTQYF; cdr3_nt: TGTGCCATCAGTGATACCGGGGGAGCTAGCACAGATACGCAGTATTTT
d_call: TRBD1; clone_size: few; j_call: TRBJ1-2; v_call: TRBV12-3/TRBV12-4; cdr3_aa: CASSLSGTGAPYGYTF; cdr3_nt: TGTGCCAGCAGTCTCTCCGGGACAGGGGCCCCCTATGGCTACACCTTC
d_call: NA; clone_size: few; j_call: TRBJ2-1; v_call: TRBV29-1; cdr3_aa: CSGQSTGGGGEQFF; cdr3_nt: TGCAGCGGACAATCGACCGGAGGGGGGGGTGAGCAGTTCTTC
d_call: NA; clone_size: few; j_call: TRBJ1-2; v_call: TRBV29-1; cdr3_aa: CSVEVARGAYGYTF; cdr3_nt: TGCAGCGTTGAAGTGGCTAGGGGGGCGTATGGCTACACCTTC
d_call: NA; clone_size: few; j_call: TRBJ1-1; v_call: TRBV20-1; cdr3_aa: CSAQQGPTEAFF; cdr3_nt: TGCAGTGCACAACAGGGCCCCACTGAAGCTTTCTTT
d_call: NA; clone_size: NA; j_call: TRBJ2-1; v_call: TRBV14; cdr3_aa: CASSQVTGGVAYNEQFF; cdr3_nt: TGTGCCAGCAGCCAAGTCACAGGCGGGGTCGCCTACAATGAGCAGTTCTTC
d_call: NA; clone_size: NA; j_call: TRBJ2-3; v_call: TRBV3-1; cdr3_aa: CASSQDIGTPTDTQYF; cdr3_nt: TGTGCCAGCAGCCAAGATATCGGGACTCCAACAGATACGCAGTATTTT
d_call: TRBD1; clone_size: NA; j_call: TRBJ1-2; v_call: TRBV6-1; cdr3_aa: CASSEGRGDYGYTF; cdr3_nt: TGTGCCAGCAGTGAAGGCAGGGGGGACTATGGCTACACCTTC
d_call: NA; clone_size: few; j_call: TRBJ2-5; v_call: TRBV29-1; cdr3_aa: CSVEDPGQETQYF; cdr3_nt: TGCAGCGTTGAAGATCCTGGACAAGAGACCCAGTACTTC
d_call: NA; clone_size: NA; j_call: TRBJ2-7; v_call: TRBV10-3; cdr3_aa: CAISDGGRGSREQYF; cdr3_nt: TGTGCCATCAGTGACGGGGGGCGCGGGTCCAGGGAGCAGTACTTC
d_call: NA; clone_size: NA; j_call: TRBJ1-5; v_call: TRBV7-9; cdr3_aa: CASSLVFGETRSNQPQHF; cdr3_nt: TGTGCCAGCAGCTTAGTCTTTGGGGAAACGAGGAGCAATCAGCCCCAGCATTTT
d_call: TRBD1; clone_size: few; j_call: TRBJ2-5; v_call: TRBV12-3/TRBV12-4; cdr3_aa: CASSGQGYETQYF; cdr3_nt: TGTGCCAGCAGTGGACAGGGGTATGAGACCCAGTACTTC
d_call: TRBD1; clone_size: few; j_call: TRBJ1-2; v_call: TRBV4-1; cdr3_aa: CASSQGTWTGRDYGYTF; cdr3_nt: TGCGCCAGCAGCCAAGGCACCTGGACAGGGCGGGACTATGGCTACACCTTC
d_call: NA; clone_size: NA; j_call: TRBJ2-5; v_call: TRBV7-2; cdr3_aa: CASSLDRATKTQYF; cdr3_nt: TGTGCCAGCAGCTTAGATCGGGCTACTAAGACCCAGTACTTC
d_call: NA; clone_size: once; j_call: TRBJ1-5; v_call: TRBV29-1; cdr3_aa: CSVEKGVGQPQHF; cdr3_nt: TGCAGCGTTGAAAAAGGAGTCGGTCAGCCCCAGCATTTT
d_call: TRBD2; clone_size: NA; j_call: TRBJ2-1; v_call: TRBV6-1; cdr3_aa: CASERLAMYNEQFF; cdr3_nt: TGTGCCAGCGAAAGACTAGCTATGTACAATGAGCAGTTCTTC
d_call: NA; clone_size: few; j_call: TRBJ2-7; v_call: TRBV11-1; cdr3_aa: CASSLDRAVGPYEQYF; cdr3_nt: TGTGCCAGCAGCCTAGACCGGGCGGTAGGGCCCTACGAGCAGTACTTC
d_call: NA; clone_size: few; j_call: TRBJ2-3; v_call: TRBV29-1; cdr3_aa: CSLKGRSTDTQYF; cdr3_nt: TGCAGCCTGAAGGGCAGAAGCACAGATACGCAGTATTTT
d_call: NA; clone_size: NA; j_call: TRBJ2-7; v_call: TRBV6-1; cdr3_aa: CASSRPRRDLSYEQYF; cdr3_nt: TGTGCCAGCAGTCGTCCCCGAAGGGACCTCTCCTACGAGCAGTACTTC
d_call: NA; clone_size: NA; j_call: TRBJ2-7; v_call: TRBV12-3/TRBV12-4; cdr3_aa: CASLGINEQYF; cdr3_nt: TGTGCCAGCCTGGGTATCAACGAGCAGTACTTC
d_call: TRBD2; clone_size: many; j_call: TRBJ2-5; v_call: TRBV7-8; cdr3_aa: CASSISGTSNQETQYF; cdr3_nt: TGTGCCAGCAGCATTTCCGGGACTAGCAACCAAGAGACCCAGTACTTC
d_call: NA; clone_size: few; j_call: TRBJ1-2; v_call: TRBV12-3/TRBV12-4; cdr3_aa: CASSLGAGSYGYTF; cdr3_nt: TGTGCCAGCAGCTTAGGGGCAGGGAGCTATGGCTACACCTTC
d_call: NA; clone_size: NA; j_call: TRBJ1-2; v_call: TRBV7-9; cdr3_aa: CASSIRLLRGENYGYTF; cdr3_nt: TGTGCCAGTAGCATCCGTCTCCTGCGGGGTGAGAACTATGGCTACACCTTC
d_call: TRBD1; clone_size: few; j_call: TRBJ2-7; v_call: TRBV29-1; cdr3_aa: CSARTGYGYEQYF; cdr3_nt: TGCAGCGCCCGGACAGGATACGGCTACGAGCAGTACTTC
d_call: NA; clone_size: few; j_call: TRBJ1-2; v_call: TRBV9; cdr3_aa: CASSEQGWGGYTF; cdr3_nt: TGTGCCAGCAGCGAACAGGGTTGGGGTGGCTACACCTTC
d_call: TRBD2; clone_size: NA; j_call: TRBJ2-1; v_call: TRBV15; cdr3_aa: CATSRDRDREAGDNEQFF; cdr3_nt: TGTGCCACCAGCAGAGATCGAGACCGAGAGGCGGGGGACAATGAGCAGTTCTTC
d_call: NA; clone_size: few; j_call: TRBJ1-1; v_call: TRBV29-1; cdr3_aa: CSARGGAGDRGYTEAFF; cdr3_nt: TGCAGCGCCCGAGGAGGTGCAGGGGATCGGGGGTACACTGAAGCTTTCTTT
d_call: TRBD2; clone_size: NA; j_call: TRBJ2-7; v_call: TRBV7-2; cdr3_aa: CASSLGGGLAGNSYEQYF; cdr3_nt: TGTGCCAGCAGCTTAGGGGGGGGACTAGCGGGGAACAGCTACGAGCAGTACTTC
d_call: TRBD1; clone_size: NA; j_call: TRBJ2-7; v_call: TRBV27; cdr3_aa: CASSAGTGAWYEQYF; cdr3_nt: TGTGCCAGCAGTGCCGGGACAGGGGCTTGGTACGAGCAGTACTTC
d_call: NA; clone_size: few; j_call: TRBJ1-5; v_call: TRBV29-1; cdr3_aa: CSVGPDRNRQPQHF; cdr3_nt: TGCAGCGTCGGTCCTGACAGGAATCGTCAGCCCCAGCATTTT
d_call: TRBD2; clone_size: NA; j_call: TRBJ2-7; v_call: TRBV5-1; cdr3_aa: CVSSLSLAGSYEQYF; cdr3_nt: TGCGTCAGCAGCTTGAGTCTAGCGGGTTCCTACGAGCAGTACTTC
d_call: NA; clone_size: NA; j_call: TRBJ1-1; v_call: TRBV12-5; cdr3_aa: CASGSGKRAFF; cdr3_nt: TGTGCTAGTGGTTCGGGTAAGCGGGCTTTCTTT
d_call: TRBD2; clone_size: NA; j_call: TRBJ2-4; v_call: TRBV5-1; cdr3_aa: CASSPERGKNIQYF; cdr3_nt: TGCGCCAGCAGCCCGGAGCGGGGGAAAAACATTCAGTACTTC
d_call: NA; clone_size: NA; j_call: TRBJ2-7; v_call: TRBV14; cdr3_aa: CASSQDVLASREQYF; cdr3_nt: TGTGCCAGCAGCCAAGATGTACTAGCCTCGCGCGAGCAGTACTTC
d_call: NA; clone_size: NA; j_call: TRBJ1-5; v_call: TRBV2; cdr3_aa: CASSEGRAGNQPQHF; cdr3_nt: TGTGCCAGCAGTGAAGGCCGGGCGGGCAATCAGCCCCAGCATTTT
d_call: NA; clone_size: NA; j_call: TRBJ2-1; v_call: TRBV2; cdr3_aa: CASSEEGRASYNEQFF; cdr3_nt: TGTGCCAGCAGTGAAGAGGGACGAGCCTCCTACAATGAGCAGTTCTTC
d_call: TRBD1; clone_size: NA; j_call: TRBJ1-1; v_call: TRBV7-2; cdr3_aa: CASSPRQGINTEAFF; cdr3_nt: TGTGCCAGCAGCCCCCGACAGGGGATAAACACTGAAGCTTTCTTT
d_call: TRBD1; clone_size: NA; j_call: TRBJ2-4; v_call: TRBV7-2; cdr3_aa: CASGLMQGAREIQYF; cdr3_nt: TGTGCCAGCGGCTTAATGCAGGGGGCACGGGAGATCCAGTACTTC